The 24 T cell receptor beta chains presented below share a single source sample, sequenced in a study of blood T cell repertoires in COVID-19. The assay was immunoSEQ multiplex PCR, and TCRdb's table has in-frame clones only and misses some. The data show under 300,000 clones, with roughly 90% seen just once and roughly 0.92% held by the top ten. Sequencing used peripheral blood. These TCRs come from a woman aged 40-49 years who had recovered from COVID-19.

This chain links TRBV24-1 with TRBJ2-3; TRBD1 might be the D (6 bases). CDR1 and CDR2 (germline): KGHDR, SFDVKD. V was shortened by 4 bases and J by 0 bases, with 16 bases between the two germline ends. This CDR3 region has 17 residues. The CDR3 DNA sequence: TGTGCCACCAGTGAAAGCGGCAGGGGCGCTAGCACAGATACGCAGTATTTT. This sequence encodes CATSESGRGASTDTQYF.

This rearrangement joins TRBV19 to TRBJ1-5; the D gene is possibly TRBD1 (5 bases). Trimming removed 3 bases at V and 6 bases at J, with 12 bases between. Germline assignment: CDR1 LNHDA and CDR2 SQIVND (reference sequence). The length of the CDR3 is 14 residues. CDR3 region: CASSMQGVSQPQHF. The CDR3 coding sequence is TGTGCCAGTAGTATGCAGGGTGTGTCTCAGCCCCAGCATTTT.

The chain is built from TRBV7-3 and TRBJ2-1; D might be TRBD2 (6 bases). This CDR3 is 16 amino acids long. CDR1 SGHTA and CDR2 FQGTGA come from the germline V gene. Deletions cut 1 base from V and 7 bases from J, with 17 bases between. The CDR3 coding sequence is TGTGCCAGCAGCTTAATGTCCGGGACTCCACCGAATGAGCAGTTCTTC. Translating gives CASSLMSGTPPNEQFF.

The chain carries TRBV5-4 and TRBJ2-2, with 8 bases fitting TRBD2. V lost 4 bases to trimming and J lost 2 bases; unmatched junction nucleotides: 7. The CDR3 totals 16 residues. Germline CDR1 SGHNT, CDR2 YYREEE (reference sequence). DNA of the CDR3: TGTGCCAGCAGCGCTCTTACTAGCGGAAACACCGGGGAGCTGTTTTTT. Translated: CASSALTSGNTGELFF.

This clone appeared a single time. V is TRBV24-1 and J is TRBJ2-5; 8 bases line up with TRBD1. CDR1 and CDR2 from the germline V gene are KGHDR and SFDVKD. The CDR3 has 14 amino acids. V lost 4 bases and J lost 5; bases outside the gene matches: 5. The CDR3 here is CATSDATGGETQYF. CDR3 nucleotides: TGTGCCACCAGTGACGCTACAGGGGGGGAGACCCAGTACTTC.

CDR3 in DNA: TGTGCCACCAGCAGGGGGGGACTAGCGGGAGCGAACACCGGGGAGCTGTTTTTT. Translation gives CATSRGGLAGANTGELFF. This rearrangement joins TRBV15 to TRBJ2-2; 14 bases fit TRBD2. The V segment lost 3 bases and the J segment 0 bases; nucleotides outside the gene matches: 3. Germline-derived CDR1 and CDR2 are LNHNV and YYDKDF (reference sequence). This CDR3 is 18 amino acids long.

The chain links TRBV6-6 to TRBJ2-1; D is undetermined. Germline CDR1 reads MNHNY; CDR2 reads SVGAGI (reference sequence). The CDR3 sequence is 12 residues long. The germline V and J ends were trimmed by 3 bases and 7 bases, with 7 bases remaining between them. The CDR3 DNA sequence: TGTGCCAGCAGTTATGCCCAGAATGAGCAGTTCTTC. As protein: CASSYAQNEQFF.

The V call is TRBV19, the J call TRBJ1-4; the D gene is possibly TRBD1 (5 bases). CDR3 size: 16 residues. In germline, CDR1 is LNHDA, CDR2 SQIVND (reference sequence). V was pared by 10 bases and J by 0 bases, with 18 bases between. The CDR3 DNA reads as TGTGCCACCTCAGATGGGTTCAGGGCAACTAATGAAAAACTGTTTTTT. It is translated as CATSDGFRATNEKLFF.

This CDR3 is CASSPGPGQGGYTF. The CDR3 bases are TGTGCCAGCAGCCCCGGGCCGGGACAAGGTGGCTACACCTTC. The genes are TRBV7-3 and TRBJ1-2; D possibly corresponds to TRBD1 (6 bases). The CDR3 runs to 14 residues. V gave up 5 bases and J gave up 7 bases, with 17 bases separating them. Germline V gene sequence: CDR1 SGHTA, CDR2 FQGTGA.

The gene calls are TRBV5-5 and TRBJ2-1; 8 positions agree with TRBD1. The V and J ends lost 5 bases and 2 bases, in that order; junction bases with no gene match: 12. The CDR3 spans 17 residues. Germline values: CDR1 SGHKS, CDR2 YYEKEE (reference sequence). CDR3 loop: CASSLVPGTGTYNEQFF. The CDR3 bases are TGTGCCAGCAGTCTAGTCCCCGGGACAGGTACCTACAATGAGCAGTTCTTC. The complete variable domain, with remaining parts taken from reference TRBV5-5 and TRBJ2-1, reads DAGVTQSPTHLIKTRGQQVTLRCSPISGHKSVSWYQQVLGQGPQFIFQYYEKEERGRGNFPDRFSARQFPNYSSELNVNALLLGDSALYLCASSLVPGTGTYNEQFFGPGTRLTVL.

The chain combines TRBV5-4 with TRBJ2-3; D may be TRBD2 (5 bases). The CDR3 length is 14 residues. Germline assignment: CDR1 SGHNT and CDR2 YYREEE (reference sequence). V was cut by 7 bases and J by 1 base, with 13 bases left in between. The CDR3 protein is CASLKTIGTDTQYF. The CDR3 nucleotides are TGTGCCAGCCTTAAGACTATCGGCACAGATACGCAGTATTTT. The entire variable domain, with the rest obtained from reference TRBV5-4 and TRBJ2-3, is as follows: ETGVTQSPTHLIKTRGQQVTLRCSSQSGHNTVSWYQQALGQGPQFIFQYYREEENGRGNFPPRFSGLQFPNYSSELNVNALELDDSALYLCASLKTIGTDTQYFGPGTRLTVL.

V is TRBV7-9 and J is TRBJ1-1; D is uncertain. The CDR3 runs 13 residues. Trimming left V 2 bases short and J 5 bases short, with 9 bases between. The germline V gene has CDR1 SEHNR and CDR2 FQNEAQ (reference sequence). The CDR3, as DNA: TGTGCCAGCAGCTTACCGGGGAGAACTGAAGCTTTCTTT. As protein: CASSLPGRTEAFF. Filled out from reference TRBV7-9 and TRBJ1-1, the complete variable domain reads DTGVSQNPRHKITKRGQNVTFRCDPISEHNRLYWYRQTLGQGPEFLTYFQNEAQLEKSRLLSDRFSAERPKGSFSTLEIQRTEQGDSAMYLCASSLPGRTEAFFGQGTRLTVV.

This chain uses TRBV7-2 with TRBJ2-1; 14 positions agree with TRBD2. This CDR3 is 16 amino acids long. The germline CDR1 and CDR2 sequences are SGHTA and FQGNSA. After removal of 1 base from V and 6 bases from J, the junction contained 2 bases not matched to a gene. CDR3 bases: TGTGCCAGCAGCTTAGTGGGGACTAGCGGGAGCAATGAGCAGTTCTTC. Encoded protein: CASSLVGTSGSNEQFF. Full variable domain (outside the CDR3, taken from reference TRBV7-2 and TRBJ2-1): GAGVSQSPSNKVTEKGKDVELRCDPISGHTALYWYRQSLGQGLEFLIYFQGNSAPDKSGLPSDRFSAERTGGSVSTLTIQRTQQEDSAVYLCASSLVGTSGSNEQFFGPGTRLTVL.

The CDR3 spells CASSRQGLAPPGELFF. DNA for the CDR3: TGTGCCAGCAGCCGACAGGGACTAGCGCCTCCCGGGGAGCTGTTTTTT. The rearrangement joins TRBV28 to TRBJ2-2; 10 nucleotides agree with TRBD2. The CDR3 is 16 residues long. V lost 6 bases and J lost 6; bases outside the gene matches: 10. The germline V gene has CDR1 MDHEN and CDR2 SYDVKM. Combining the CDR3 with reference TRBV28 and TRBJ2-2 gives the whole variable domain DVKVTQSSRYLVKRTGEKVFLECVQDMDHENMFWYRQDPGLGLRLIYFSYDVKMKEKGDIPEGYSVSREKKERFSLILESASTNQTSMYLCASSRQGLAPPGELFFGEGSRLTVL.

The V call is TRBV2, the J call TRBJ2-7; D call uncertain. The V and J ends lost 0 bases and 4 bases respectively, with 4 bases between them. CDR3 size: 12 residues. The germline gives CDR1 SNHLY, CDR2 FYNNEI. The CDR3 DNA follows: TGTGCCAGCAGTGAAGCTACATACGAGCAGTACTTC. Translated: CASSEATYEQYF. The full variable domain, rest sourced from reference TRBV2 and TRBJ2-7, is EPEVTQTPSHQVTQMGQEVILRCVPISNHLYFYWYRQILGQKVEFLVSFYNNEISEKSEIFDDQFSVERPDGSNFTLKIRSTKLEDSAMYFCASSEATYEQYFGPGTRLTVT.

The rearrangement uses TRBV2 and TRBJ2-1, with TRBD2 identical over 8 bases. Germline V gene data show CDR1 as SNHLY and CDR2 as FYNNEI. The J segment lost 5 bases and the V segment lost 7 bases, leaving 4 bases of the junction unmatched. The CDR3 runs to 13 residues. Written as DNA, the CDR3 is TGTGCCAGCACCCCGGGAGGGGACAATGAGCAGTTCTTC. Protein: CASTPGGDNEQFF. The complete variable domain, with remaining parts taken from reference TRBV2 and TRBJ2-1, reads EPEVTQTPSHQVTQMGQEVILRCVPISNHLYFYWYRQILGQKVEFLVSFYNNEISEKSEIFDDQFSVERPDGSNFTLKIRSTKLEDSAMYFCASTPGGDNEQFFGPGTRLTVL.

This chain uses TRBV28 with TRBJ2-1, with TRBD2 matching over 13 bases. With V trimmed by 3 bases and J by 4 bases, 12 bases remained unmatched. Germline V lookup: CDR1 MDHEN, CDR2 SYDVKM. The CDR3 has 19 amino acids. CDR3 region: CASSLGTSGTLVKYNEQFF. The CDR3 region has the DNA TGTGCCAGCAGTTTGGGGACTAGCGGGACCCTTGTGAAGTACAATGAGCAGTTCTTC.

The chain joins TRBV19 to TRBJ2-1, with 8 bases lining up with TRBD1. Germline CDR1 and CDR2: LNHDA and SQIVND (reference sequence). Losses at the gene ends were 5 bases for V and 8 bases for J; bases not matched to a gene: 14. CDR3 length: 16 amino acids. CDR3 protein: CASSQAAQGAGDEQFF. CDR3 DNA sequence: TGTGCCAGTAGTCAAGCCGCGCAGGGGGCGGGTGATGAGCAGTTCTTC.

Here the CDR3 DNA reads TGTGCCAGCAGCCACGGGGGGGGAGAGACCCAGTACTTC. Translating it yields CASSHGGGETQYF. The rearrangement uses TRBV11-2 and TRBJ2-5; 8 bases fit TRBD2. The length of the CDR3 is 13 residues. Losses at the gene ends were 5 bases for V and 4 bases for J; bases not matched to a gene: 3. Germline V lookup: CDR1 SGHAT, CDR2 FQNNGV.

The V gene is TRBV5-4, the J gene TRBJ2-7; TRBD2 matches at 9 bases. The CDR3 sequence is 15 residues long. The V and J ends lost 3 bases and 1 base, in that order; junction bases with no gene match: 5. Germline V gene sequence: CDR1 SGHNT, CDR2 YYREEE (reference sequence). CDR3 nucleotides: TGTGCCAGCAGCTCTTCAGCGGGAGGTTCCTACGAGCAGTACTTC. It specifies CASSSSAGGSYEQYF.

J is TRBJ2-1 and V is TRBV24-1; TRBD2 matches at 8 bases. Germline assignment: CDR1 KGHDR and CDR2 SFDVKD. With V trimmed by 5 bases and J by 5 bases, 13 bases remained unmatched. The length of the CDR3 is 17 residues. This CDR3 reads CATSGAGTRAGDNEQFF. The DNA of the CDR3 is TGTGCCACCAGTGGGGCCGGGACTAGGGCCGGGGACAATGAGCAGTTCTTC.

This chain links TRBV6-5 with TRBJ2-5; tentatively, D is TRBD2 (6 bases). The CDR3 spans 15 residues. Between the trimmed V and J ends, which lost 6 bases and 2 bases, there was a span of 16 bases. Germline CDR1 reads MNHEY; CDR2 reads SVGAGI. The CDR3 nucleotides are TGTGCCAGCAGCCGACGGAGGGATCGGCAAGAGACCCAGTACTTC. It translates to CASSRRRDRQETQYF.

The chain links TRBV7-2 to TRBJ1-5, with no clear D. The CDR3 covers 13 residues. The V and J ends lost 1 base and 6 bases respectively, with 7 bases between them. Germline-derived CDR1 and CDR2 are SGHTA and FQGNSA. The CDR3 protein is CASSLGWSQPQHF. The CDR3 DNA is TGTGCCAGCAGCTTAGGATGGAGTCAGCCCCAGCATTTT.

The CDR3 DNA sequence: TGTGCCACCAGTGATTTTGCCGAGGCCCAAGAGACCCAGTACTTC. Amino acids: CATSDFAEAQETQYF. This sequence joins TRBV24-1 and TRBJ2-5; no clear D. V lost 1 base and J lost 1, with 9 bases in between. The CDR3 has 15 residues. Per germline, CDR1 KGHDR and CDR2 SFDVKD.